In this sample, the clone carrying this TCR beta chain turned up a few times. TCRdb independently ran MiXCR on the multiplex PCR reads; one entry per CDR3 protein. The sample yields 75,000 to 100,000 distinct CDR3 sequences, roughly 20% seen once. V gave up 0 bases and J gave up 1 base; unmatched junction bases: 19. The CDR3 has 22 residues. Germline V gene lookup returns CDR1 MNHNY and CDR2 SVGAGI (reference sequence). Samples came from axillary lymph nodes draining the breast cancer. This sample stems from a study of breast tumors, draining lymph nodes, adjacent tissues. This receptor was obtained from a female donor with breast cancer. Some clones in this sample may be carry-over from other donors' samples. The source material was axillary lymph node tissue. The V and J genes are TRBV6-6 and TRBJ2-7; TRBD2 aligns across 12 bases. In nucleotides, the CDR3 is TGTGCCAGCAGTTACTCGCTGGTACGTACTAGCGGGAGGCCTAACTCGTCCTACGAGCAGTACTTC. It codes for CASSYSLVRTSGRPNSSYEQYF.